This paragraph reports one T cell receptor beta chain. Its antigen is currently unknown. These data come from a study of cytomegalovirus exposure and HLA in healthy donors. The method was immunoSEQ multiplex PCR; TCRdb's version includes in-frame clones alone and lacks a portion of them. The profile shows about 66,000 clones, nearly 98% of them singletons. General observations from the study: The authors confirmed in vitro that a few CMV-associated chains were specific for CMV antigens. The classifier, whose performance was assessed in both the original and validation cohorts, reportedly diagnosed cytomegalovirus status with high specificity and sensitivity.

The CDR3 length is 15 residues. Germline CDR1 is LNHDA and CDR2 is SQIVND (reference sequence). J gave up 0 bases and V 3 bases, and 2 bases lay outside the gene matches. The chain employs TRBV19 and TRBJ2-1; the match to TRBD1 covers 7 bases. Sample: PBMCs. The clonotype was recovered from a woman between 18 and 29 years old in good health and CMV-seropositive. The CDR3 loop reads CASSMWDSSYNEQFF. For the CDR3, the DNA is TGTGCCAGTAGTATGTGGGACAGCTCCTACAATGAGCAGTTCTTC.